This record looks at one T cell receptor beta chain sequence and its context. The CDR3 has 15 residues. V was clipped by 5 bases and J by 4 bases; unmatched bases: 8. Per the germline V gene, CDR1 is DFQATT and CDR2 is SNEGSKA (reference sequence). Sequencing of TCR beta drew on CD8+ and CD4+ T cells from blood. In contrast to the negatively isolated CD8+ and CD4+ T cells, TEMRA cells were FACS-enriched. The data stem from a study of CD8 T cells in Susac syndrome. Study overall: Patients with Susac syndrome were therapy-naive, on corticosteroids, or on intravenous immunoglobulin alone at blood draw.

Random hexamers served to reverse transcribe about 0.5 to 1 ug RNA. Across 54 Vbeta and 13 Jbeta, immunoSEQ multiplex PCR amplified TCR beta CDR3. TCRdb re-called the immunoSEQ multiplex PCR reads with MiXCR, one entry per CDR3 protein. The data contain 150,000 to 200,000 distinct CDR3 sequences, roughly 94% of them singletons. V gene TRBV20-1 combines with J gene TRBJ2-3, with 11 bases fitting TRBD1. What was sequenced was CD4+ T cells from PBMCs. The receptor was isolated from a human donor with Susac syndrome. The CDR3 bases are TGCAGTGCTTATCGGACAGGGGGCAGGTCAGATACGCAGTATTTT. Translated, it gives CSAYRTGGRSDTQYF.